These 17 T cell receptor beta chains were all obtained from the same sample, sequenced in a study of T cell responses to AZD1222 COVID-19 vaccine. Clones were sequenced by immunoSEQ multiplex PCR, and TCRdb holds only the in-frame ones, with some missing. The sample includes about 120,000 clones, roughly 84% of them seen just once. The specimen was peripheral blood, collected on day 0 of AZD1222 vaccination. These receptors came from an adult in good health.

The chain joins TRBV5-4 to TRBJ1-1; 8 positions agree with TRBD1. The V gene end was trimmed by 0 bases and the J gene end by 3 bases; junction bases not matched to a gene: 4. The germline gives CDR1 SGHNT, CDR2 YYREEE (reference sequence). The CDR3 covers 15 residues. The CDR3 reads CASSLGTGQDTEAFF. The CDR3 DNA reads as TGTGCCAGCAGCTTGGGGACAGGGCAGGACACTGAAGCTTTCTTT.

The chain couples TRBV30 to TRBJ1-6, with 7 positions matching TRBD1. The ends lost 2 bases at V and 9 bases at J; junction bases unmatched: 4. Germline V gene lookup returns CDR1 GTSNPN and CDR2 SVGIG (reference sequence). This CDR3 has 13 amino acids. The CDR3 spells CAWSQGVASPLHF. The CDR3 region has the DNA TGTGCCTGGAGTCAGGGGGTGGCTTCACCCCTCCACTTT.

CDR3 sequence reads: CASSPSETLMTEKLFF. The CDR3 coding sequence is TGTGCCAGCAGCCCCTCTGAGACCTTGATGACTGAAAAACTGTTTTTT. The rearrangement uses TRBV11-2 and TRBJ1-4; D ambiguous. This CDR3 is 16 amino acids long. Trimming pared 5 bases from V and 7 bases from J, leaving 20 bases between. Germline V gene data show CDR1 as SGHAT and CDR2 as FQNNGV.

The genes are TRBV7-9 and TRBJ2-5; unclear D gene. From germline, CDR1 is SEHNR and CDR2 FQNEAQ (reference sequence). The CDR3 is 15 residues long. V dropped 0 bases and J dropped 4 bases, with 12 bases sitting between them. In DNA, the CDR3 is TGTGCCAGCAGCTTAGCTGAGGTTTTGGGAGAGACCCAGTACTTC. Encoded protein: CASSLAEVLGETQYF.

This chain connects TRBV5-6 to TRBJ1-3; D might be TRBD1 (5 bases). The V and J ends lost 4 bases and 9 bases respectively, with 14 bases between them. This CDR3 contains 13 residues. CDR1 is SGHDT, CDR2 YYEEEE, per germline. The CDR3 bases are TGTGCCAGCAGCCCCAGGGTCGGTTCCACCATATATTTT. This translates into CASSPRVGSTIYF.

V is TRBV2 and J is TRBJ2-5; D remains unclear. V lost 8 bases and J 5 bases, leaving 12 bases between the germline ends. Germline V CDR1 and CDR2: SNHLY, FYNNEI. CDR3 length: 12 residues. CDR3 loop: CASSGEGETQYF. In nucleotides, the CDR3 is TGTGCCAGCTCGGGCGAAGGGGAGACCCAGTACTTC. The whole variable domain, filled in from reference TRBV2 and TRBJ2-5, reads EPEVTQTPSHQVTQMGQEVILRCVPISNHLYFYWYRQILGQKVEFLVSFYNNEISEKSEIFDDQFSVERPDGSNFTLKIRSTKLEDSAMYFCASSGEGETQYFGPGTRLLVL.

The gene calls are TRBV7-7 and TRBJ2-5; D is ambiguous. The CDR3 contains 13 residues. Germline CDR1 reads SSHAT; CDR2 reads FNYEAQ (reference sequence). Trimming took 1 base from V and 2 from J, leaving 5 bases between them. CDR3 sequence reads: CASSLGQQETQYF. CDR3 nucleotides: TGTGCCAGCAGCTTAGGGCAGCAAGAGACCCAGTACTTC.

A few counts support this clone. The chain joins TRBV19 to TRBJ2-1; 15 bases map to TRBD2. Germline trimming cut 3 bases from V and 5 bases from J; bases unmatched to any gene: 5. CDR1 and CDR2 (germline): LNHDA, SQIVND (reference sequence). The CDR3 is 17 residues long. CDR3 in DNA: TGTGCCAGTAGTATTCTGGGACTAGCGGGGGGTAACAATGAGCAGTTCTTC. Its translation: CASSILGLAGGNNEQFF.

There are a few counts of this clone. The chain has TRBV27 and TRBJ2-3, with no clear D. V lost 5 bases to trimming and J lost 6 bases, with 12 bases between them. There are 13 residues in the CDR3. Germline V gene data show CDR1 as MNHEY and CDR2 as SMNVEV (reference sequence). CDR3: CASSKKAPDTQYF. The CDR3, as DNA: TGTGCCAGCAGTAAAAAAGCCCCGGATACGCAGTATTTT.

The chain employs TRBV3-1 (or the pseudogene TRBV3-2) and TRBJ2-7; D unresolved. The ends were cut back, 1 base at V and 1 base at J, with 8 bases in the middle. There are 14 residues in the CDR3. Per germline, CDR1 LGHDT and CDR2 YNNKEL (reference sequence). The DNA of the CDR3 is TGTGCCAGCAGCCAAGGTTACATATCCTACGAGCAGTACTTC. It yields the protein CASSQGYISYEQYF.

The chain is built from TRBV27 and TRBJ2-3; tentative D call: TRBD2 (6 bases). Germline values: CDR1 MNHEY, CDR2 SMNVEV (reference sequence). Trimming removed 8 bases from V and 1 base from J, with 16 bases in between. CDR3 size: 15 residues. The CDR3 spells CASHLRGGGTDTQYF. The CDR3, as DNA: TGTGCCAGCCATTTGAGGGGCGGGGGCACAGATACGCAGTATTTT.

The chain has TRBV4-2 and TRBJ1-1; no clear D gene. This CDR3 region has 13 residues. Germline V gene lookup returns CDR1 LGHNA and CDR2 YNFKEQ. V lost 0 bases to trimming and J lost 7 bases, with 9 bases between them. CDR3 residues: CASSQELGIEAFF. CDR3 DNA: TGTGCCAGCAGCCAAGAGTTAGGGATTGAAGCTTTCTTT.

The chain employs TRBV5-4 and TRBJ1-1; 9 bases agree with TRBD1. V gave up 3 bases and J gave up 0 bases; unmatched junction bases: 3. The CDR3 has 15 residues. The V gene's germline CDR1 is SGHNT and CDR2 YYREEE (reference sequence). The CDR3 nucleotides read TGTGCCAGCAGCTCACAGGGGGCTATGAACACTGAAGCTTTCTTT. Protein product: CASSSQGAMNTEAFF.

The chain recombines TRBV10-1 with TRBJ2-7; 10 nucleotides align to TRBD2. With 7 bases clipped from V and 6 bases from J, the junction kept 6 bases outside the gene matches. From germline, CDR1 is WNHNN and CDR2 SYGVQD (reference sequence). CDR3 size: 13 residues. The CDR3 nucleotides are TGCGCCAGCAACCATAGCGGGGGGTGCGAGCAGTACTTC. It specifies CASNHSGGCEQYF.

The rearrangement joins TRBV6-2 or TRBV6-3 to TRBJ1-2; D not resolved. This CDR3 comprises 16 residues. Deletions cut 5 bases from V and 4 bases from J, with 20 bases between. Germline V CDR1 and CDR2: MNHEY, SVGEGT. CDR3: CASSPSQAAGIYGYTF. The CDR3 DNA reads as TGTGCCAGCAGTCCAAGCCAAGCTGCGGGAATCTATGGCTACACCTTC.

Here the CDR3 reads CASSPDGLNGYTF. CDR3 DNA sequence: TGCGCCAGCAGCCCGGACGGGTTAAATGGCTACACCTTC. The chain employs TRBV5-1 and TRBJ1-2; D is ambiguous. Germline CDR1 and CDR2: SGHRS and YFSETQ. The V end lost 4 bases, the J end lost 6 bases, and 13 bases lay between the germline ends. The CDR3 length is 13 residues.

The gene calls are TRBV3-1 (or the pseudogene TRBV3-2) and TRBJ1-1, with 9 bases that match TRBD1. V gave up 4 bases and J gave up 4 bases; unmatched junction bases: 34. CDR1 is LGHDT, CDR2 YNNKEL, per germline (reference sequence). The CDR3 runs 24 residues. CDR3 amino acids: CASSRDSYGVLVGTGISAGTEAFF. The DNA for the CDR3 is TGTGCCAGCAGCCGCGACTCTTATGGGGTATTAGTCGGGACAGGGATTTCCGCGGGCACTGAAGCTTTCTTT.